Presented here are 25 T cell receptor beta chains from one specimen sequenced in a study of beta chain features in type 1 diabetes (dated by TCRdb to the late 2010s). The method behind the library was the immunoSEQ multiplex PCR assay. All of the isolated RNA was reverse transcribed with the High Capacity cDNA Reverse Transcription Kit, so expressed TCRB transcripts were sequenced. TCRdb's version of the immuneACCESS table is confined to in-frame rearrangements and falls short of the full clone set. An unresolved V gene accounts for under half of the shortfall where checked; the remainder is of unknown origin. The sample records around 500,000 clones, about an eighth of which are singletons. 0.04% to 0.05% of the sample is held by the ten biggest clonotypes. Sequenced sample: naive CD4+ T cells from blood. The cell subset or site label corresponds to: true naive CD4+ T cells. The origin of the receptors is a woman between 18 and 29 years old in good health.

The chain carries TRBV28 and TRBJ2-4; 7 bases align to TRBD2. The CDR3 runs to 18 residues. After removal of 5 bases from V and 0 bases from J, the junction contained 13 bases not matched to a gene. The V gene's germline CDR1 is MDHEN and CDR2 SYDVKM. CDR3 protein: CASSPTRGGSLAKNIQYF. The CDR3 DNA follows: TGTGCCAGCAGTCCTACTCGCGGGGGTTCCCTAGCCAAAAACATTCAGTACTTC.

A few counts support this clone. The genes are TRBV4-3 and TRBJ2-5; D not certain. V was clipped by 1 base and J by 5 bases, with 17 bases between them. This CDR3 comprises 16 residues. Germline CDR1 and CDR2: LGHNA and YSLEER. CDR3 sequence reads: CASSQAAERRLETQYF. In nucleotides, the CDR3 is TGCGCCAGCAGCCAAGCTGCAGAAAGAAGGTTGGAGACCCAGTACTTC.

The chain joins TRBV30 to TRBJ2-7, with TRBD1 identical over 10 bases. J gave up 6 bases and V 3 bases, and 8 bases lay outside the gene matches. The CDR3 contains 14 residues. From germline, CDR1 is GTSNPN and CDR2 SVGIG (reference sequence). The CDR3 DNA is TGTGCCTGGAGATCCGGGACAGGGGTAACCGAGCAGTACTTC. Its translation is CAWRSGTGVTEQYF.

This clone was recorded a few times. The chain recombines TRBV4-1 with TRBJ1-2, with TRBD1 matching over 7 bases. J was trimmed by 0 bases and V by 3 bases; bases with no gene match: 10. Germline CDR1 reads MGHRA; CDR2 reads YSYEKL. CDR3 length: 17 amino acids. CDR3 nucleotides: TGCGCCAGCAGCCAGGCCGGGACAGAAACTACTAACTATGGCTACACCTTC. Translating gives CASSQAGTETTNYGYTF.

The rearrangement joins TRBV6-4 to TRBJ1-1, with D unresolved. Trimming cost V 4 bases and J 1 base, with 7 bases left between them. Germline V gene data show CDR1 as MRHNA and CDR2 as SNTAGT. The CDR3 sequence is 13 residues long. In DNA, the CDR3 is TGTGCCAGCAGTGTCGAAGGGAACACTGAAGCTTTCTTT. Its translation: CASSVEGNTEAFF.

The CDR3 DNA is TGCGCCAGCAGTTCGACTAGCCCAAACACAGATACGCAGTATTTT. It codes for CASSSTSPNTDTQYF. The chain has TRBV5-1 and TRBJ2-3; 7 nucleotides agree with TRBD2. The CDR3 is 15 amino acids. The germline V gene encodes CDR1 SGHRS and CDR2 YFSETQ. V shed 5 bases, J shed 2 bases, and the junction held 8 bases outside the gene matches.

This clone came up a few times. V usage is TRBV13 and J usage is TRBJ1-5, with TRBD1 matching 8 bases. CDR3 size: 12 residues. The J segment lost 6 bases and the V segment lost 6 bases, leaving 1 base of the junction unmatched. CDR1 PRHDT and CDR2 FYEKMQ come from the germline V gene (reference sequence). The CDR3 coding sequence is TGTGCCAGCAGTCAGGGGGCTCAGCCCCAGCATTTT. The encoded protein is CASSQGAQPQHF. Based on the CDR3 plus reference TRBV13 and TRBJ1-5, the full variable domain is AAGVIQSPRHLIKEKRETATLKCYPIPRHDTVYWYQQGPGQDPQFLISFYEKMQSDKGSIPDRFSAQQFSDYHSELNMSSLELGDSALYFCASSQGAQPQHFGDGTRLSIL.

This chain connects TRBV11-3 to TRBJ2-1; D is ambiguous. The V end was cut by 2 bases, the J end by 9 bases, with 8 bases between. This CDR3 region has 12 residues. Germline lookup yields CDR1 SGHNT and CDR2 YENEEA. In DNA, the CDR3 is TGTGCCAGCAGCTTATTAGTAGGTGAGCAGTTCTTC. Its translation is CASSLLVGEQFF.

The table lists this clone with a few counts. The chain combines TRBV4-1 with TRBJ1-6; D is possibly TRBD1 (5 bases). The CDR3 runs to 15 residues. The V and J ends lost 1 base and 7 bases respectively, with 11 bases between them. Germline CDR1 is MGHRA and CDR2 is YSYEKL. The CDR3 loop is CASSQGLRANSPLHF. CDR3 bases: TGCGCCAGCAGCCAAGGCCTCAGGGCAAATTCACCCCTCCACTTT.

This clone was seen more than once but under ten times. J is TRBJ2-1 and V is TRBV7-3, with D perhaps matching TRBD2 (6 bases). CDR1 is SGHTA, CDR2 FQGTGA, per germline. This CDR3 spans 15 amino acids. The germline V and J ends were trimmed by 2 bases and 6 bases, with 14 bases remaining between them. In DNA, the CDR3 is TGTGCCAGCAGCTTATCGGTTTTGACTAGCAATGAGCAGTTCTTC. Translated, it gives CASSLSVLTSNEQFF.

The genes are TRBV11-1 and TRBJ2-1; the D is unclear. V was shortened by 6 bases and J by 4 bases, with 10 bases between the two germline ends. CDR1 is SGHAT, CDR2 FQDESV, per germline (reference sequence). This CDR3 comprises 13 residues. CDR3 sequence reads: CASRSDEYNEQFF. CDR3 DNA sequence: TGTGCCAGCAGATCAGACGAGTACAATGAGCAGTTCTTC.

In this sample, this clone turned up a few times. The chain recombines TRBV5-4 with TRBJ2-2; perhaps TRBD2 as D (5 bases). CDR1 is SGHNT, CDR2 YYREEE, per germline (reference sequence). V shed 2 bases and J shed 4 bases, with 9 bases lying between them. The CDR3 is 14 amino acids. CDR3 coding DNA: TGTGCCAGCAGCTTCCAAGCGGCCACCGGGGAGCTGTTTTTT. This sequence encodes CASSFQAATGELFF.

There are many counts of this clone. The rearrangement links TRBV29-1 to TRBJ1-1; no clear D. Germline CDR1 is SQVTM and CDR2 is ANQGSEA. V gave up 1 base and J gave up 3 bases, with 3 bases separating them. This CDR3 spans 11 amino acids. CDR3 nucleotides: TGCAGCGTTGAAGGGCACACTGAAGCTTTCTTT. This sequence encodes CSVEGHTEAFF. Together with reference TRBV29-1 and TRBJ1-1, the CDR3 gives the full variable domain: SAVISQKPSRDICQRGTSLTIQCQVDSQVTMMFWYRQQPGQSLTLIATANQGSEATYESGFVIDKFPISRPNLTFSTLTVSNMSPEDSSIYLCSVEGHTEAFFGQGTRLTVV.

The sample holds a few counts of this clone. V usage is TRBV15 and J usage is TRBJ2-5; D might be TRBD2 (6 bases). Germline assignment: CDR1 LNHNV and CDR2 YYDKDF (reference sequence). The germline V and J ends were trimmed by 5 bases and 4 bases, with 11 bases remaining between them. The CDR3 sequence is 13 residues long. Here the CDR3 DNA reads TGTGCCACCAGCCGACGGAGGGGAGAGACCCAGTACTTC. Protein product: CATSRRRGETQYF.

This clone was counted between two and nine times. The chain uses TRBV29-1 and TRBJ1-4; D is unclear. The germline V and J ends were trimmed by 3 bases and 3 bases, with 8 bases remaining between them. The CDR3 runs to 13 residues. From germline, CDR1 is SQVTM and CDR2 ANQGSEA. As DNA, the CDR3 is TGCAGCGTTGATGAGGGCGCTAATGAAAAACTGTTTTTT. This encodes CSVDEGANEKLFF.

This clone was detected a few times. CDR3 DNA sequence: TGCGCCAGCAGCTTGCTGACTAGCGGGTACAATGAGCAGTTCTTC. It codes for CASSLLTSGYNEQFF. The chain links TRBV5-1 to TRBJ2-1; the match to TRBD2 covers 10 bases. The V and J ends lost 1 base and 4 bases, in that order; junction bases with no gene match: 2. This CDR3 has 15 amino acids. Germline CDR1 and CDR2: SGHRS and YFSETQ.

The V call is TRBV6-5, the J call TRBJ1-3, with D unresolved. Germline V gives CDR1 MNHEY, CDR2 SVGAGI. The CDR3 runs 14 residues. Trimming removed 6 bases from V and 0 bases from J, with 9 bases in between. Here the CDR3 reads CASRFRSSGNTIYF. The DNA for the CDR3 is TGTGCCAGCAGGTTTCGGAGCTCTGGAAACACCATATATTTT.

The gene calls are TRBV19 and TRBJ2-5, with D perhaps matching TRBD1 (6 bases). This CDR3 is built from 14 residues. The germline gives CDR1 LNHDA, CDR2 SQIVND (reference sequence). The V gene lost 6 bases and the J gene lost 5 bases, with 16 bases spanning the gap. The CDR3 protein is CASRSIRDKETQYF. In nucleotides, the CDR3 is TGTGCCAGTAGATCCATTCGGGACAAGGAGACCCAGTACTTC.

The CDR3 DNA reads TGTGCCAGCAGTTACTCGGGCTTCCAAGAGACCCAGTACTTC. It is translated as CASSYSGFQETQYF. The chain couples TRBV6-6 to TRBJ2-5; D call uncertain. The CDR3 loop spans 14 amino acids. V shed 0 bases and J shed 1 base, with 6 bases lying between them. Germline V lookup: CDR1 MNHNY, CDR2 SVGAGI (reference sequence).

V gene TRBV19 combines with J gene TRBJ1-2; 7 bases fit TRBD1. The J segment lost 7 bases and the V segment lost 7 bases, leaving 12 bases of the junction unmatched. The CDR3 length is 14 residues. The V gene's germline CDR1 is LNHDA and CDR2 SQIVND (reference sequence). The CDR3 region has the DNA TGTGCCAGTACCCTTCAGGGGGAGATGGGTGGCTACACCTTC. Translating it yields CASTLQGEMGGYTF.

The chain recombines TRBV2 with TRBJ2-7, with a weak D call TRBD2 (6 bases). Per germline, CDR1 SNHLY and CDR2 FYNNEI. The CDR3 length is 12 residues. V was pared by 4 bases and J by 5 bases, with 9 bases between. In DNA, the CDR3 is TGTGCCAGCAGTGTAGGAGGGGACGAGCAGTACGTC. Translation gives CASSVGGDEQYV.

This clone was observed a handful of times. The chain employs TRBV29-1 and TRBJ2-5, with D unresolved. From germline, CDR1 is SQVTM and CDR2 ANQGSEA. The CDR3 contains 12 residues. Trimming took 2 bases from V and 7 from J, leaving 11 bases between them. CDR3 amino acids: CSVELRGGTQYF. The CDR3 DNA follows: TGCAGCGTTGAACTCAGAGGCGGGACCCAGTACTTC.

The CDR3 here is CSAWGADTQYF. The CDR3 bases are TGCAGTGCCTGGGGGGCAGATACGCAGTATTTT. J is TRBJ2-3 and V is TRBV20-1; possible D gene TRBD2, 6 bases. CDR1 is DFQATT, CDR2 SNEGSKA, per germline (reference sequence). The CDR3 runs 11 residues. V was cut by 6 bases and J by 4 bases, with 8 bases left in between.

This clone appeared many times. Other DNA sequences in the same sample also yield this CDR3. For the CDR3, the DNA is TGCAGCGGCTCCAACACTGAAGCTTTCTTT. It is translated as CSGSNTEAFF. V usage is TRBV29-1 and J usage is TRBJ1-1, with D hard to call. Germline assignment: CDR1 SQVTM and CDR2 ANQGSEA. The CDR3 runs to 10 residues. Trimming took off 7 bases at V and 2 bases at J, with 5 bases between the two ends.

This clone appeared many times. The chain uses TRBV27 and TRBJ2-3; unclear D gene. Germline values: CDR1 MNHEY, CDR2 SMNVEV (reference sequence). Trimming removed 3 bases from V and 5 bases from J, with 6 bases in between. The CDR3 covers 12 residues. The DNA of the CDR3 is TGTGCCAGCAGTTTTAACGGAGATACGCAGTATTTT. Translated, it gives CASSFNGDTQYF.